This TCR beta chain comes out of a study of blood T cells in healthy people across ages. As to this clonotype: The target antigen is unknown. At one end the junction does not follow the germline gene, possibly because of a read error.

This CDR3 has 11 residues. Germline-derived CDR1 and CDR2 are SQVTM and ANQGSEA. Study-wide results and caveats: Diversity figures derived from one million T cells were judged to underestimate the true value. The study found TCR beta diversity correlated strongly with naive T cell percentage. Among T cells, TCR beta diversity per million cells dropped roughly linearly as age rose. Compared with aged donors, long-lived donors showed fewer expanded clones, suggesting selection.

Primers used in a second PCR of roughly 7 to 12 cycles were a sample-barcoded 5' primer and a J-beta primer mix. One entry per CDR3 protein results from TCRdb running MiXCR on the 5' RACE reads. Here the sample spans around 870,000 distinct CDR3 sequences, about 28% being singletons. The sequence was collected from a woman of 80 years or more in good health. Sequencing was performed on blood. This chain joins TRBV29-1 and TRBJ1-2, with TRBD1 as a possible D gene (6 bases). The CDR3 spells CGGRGMYDYTF. CDR3 DNA: TGCGGGGGGAGGGGGATGTATGACTACACCTTC. The variable domain in full, with the rest retrieved from reference TRBV29-1 and TRBJ1-2, is SAVISQKPSRDICQRGTSLTIQCQVDSQVTMMFWYRQQPGQSLTLIATANQGSEATYESGFVIDKFPISRPNLTFSTLTVSNMSPEDSSIYLCGGRGMYDYTFGSGTRLTVV.